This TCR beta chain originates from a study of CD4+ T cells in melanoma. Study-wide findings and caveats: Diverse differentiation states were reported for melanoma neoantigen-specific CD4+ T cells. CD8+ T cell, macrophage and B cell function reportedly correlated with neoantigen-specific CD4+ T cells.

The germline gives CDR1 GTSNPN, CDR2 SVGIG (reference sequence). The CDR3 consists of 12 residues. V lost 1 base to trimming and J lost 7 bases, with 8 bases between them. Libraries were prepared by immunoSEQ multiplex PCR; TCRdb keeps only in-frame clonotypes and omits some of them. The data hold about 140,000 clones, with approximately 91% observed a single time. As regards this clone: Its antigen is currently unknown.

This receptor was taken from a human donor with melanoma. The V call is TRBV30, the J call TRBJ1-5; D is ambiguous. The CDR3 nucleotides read TGTGCCTGGAGTGCCGCCCTACAGCCCCAGCATTTT. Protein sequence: CAWSAALQPQHF.